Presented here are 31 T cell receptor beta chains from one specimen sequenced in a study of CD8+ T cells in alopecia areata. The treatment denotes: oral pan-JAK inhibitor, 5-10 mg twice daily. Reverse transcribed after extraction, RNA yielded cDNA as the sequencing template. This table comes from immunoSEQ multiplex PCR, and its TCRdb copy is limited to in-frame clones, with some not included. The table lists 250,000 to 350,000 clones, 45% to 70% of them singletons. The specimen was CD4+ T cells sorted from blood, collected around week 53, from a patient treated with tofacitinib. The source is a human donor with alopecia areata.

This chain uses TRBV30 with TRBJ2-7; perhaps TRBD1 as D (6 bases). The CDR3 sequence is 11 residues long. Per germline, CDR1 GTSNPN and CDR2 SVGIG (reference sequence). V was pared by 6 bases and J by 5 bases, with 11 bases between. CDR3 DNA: TGTGCCTGCCGCAGGGGCCACGAGCAGTACTTC. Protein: CACRRGHEQYF.

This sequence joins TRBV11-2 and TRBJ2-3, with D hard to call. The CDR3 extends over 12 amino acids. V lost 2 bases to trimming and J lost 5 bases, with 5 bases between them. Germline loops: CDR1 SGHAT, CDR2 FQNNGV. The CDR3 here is CASSLNRDTQYF. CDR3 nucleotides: TGTGCCAGCAGCTTAAATAGAGATACGCAGTATTTT.

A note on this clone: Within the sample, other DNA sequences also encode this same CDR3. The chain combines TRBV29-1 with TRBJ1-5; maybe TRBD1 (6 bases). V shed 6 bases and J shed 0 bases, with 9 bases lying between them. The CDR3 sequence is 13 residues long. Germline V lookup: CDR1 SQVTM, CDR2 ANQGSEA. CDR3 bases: TGCAGCGTCCGGACAGATAGCAATCAGCCCCAGCATTTT. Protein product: CSVRTDSNQPQHF. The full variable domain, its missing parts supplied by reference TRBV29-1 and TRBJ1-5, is SAVISQKPSRDICQRGTSLTIQCQVDSQVTMMFWYRQQPGQSLTLIATANQGSEATYESGFVIDKFPISRPNLTFSTLTVSNMSPEDSSIYLCSVRTDSNQPQHFGDGTRLSIL.

CDR3 in amino acids: CASSASRIGGLEKLFF. The CDR3 DNA reads TGTGCCAGTAGTGCCTCTCGCATTGGGGGGCTAGAAAAACTGTTTTTT. This chain uses TRBV19 with TRBJ1-4, with D tentatively TRBD1 (6 bases). Trimming removed 5 bases at V and 8 bases at J, with 21 bases between. The germline gives CDR1 LNHDA, CDR2 SQIVND (reference sequence). CDR3 length equals 16 residues.

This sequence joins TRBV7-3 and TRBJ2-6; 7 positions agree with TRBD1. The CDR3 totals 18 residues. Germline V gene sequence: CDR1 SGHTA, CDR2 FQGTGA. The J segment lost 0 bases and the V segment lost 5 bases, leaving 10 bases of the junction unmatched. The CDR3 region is CASSPGTVFSSGANVLTF. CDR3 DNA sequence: TGTGCCAGCAGCCCGGGGACAGTTTTCAGCTCTGGGGCCAACGTCCTGACTTTC. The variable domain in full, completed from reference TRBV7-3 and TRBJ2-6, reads GAGVSQTPSNKVTEKGKYVELRCDPISGHTALYWYRQSLGQGPEFLIYFQGTGAADDSGLPNDRFFAVRPEGSVSTLKIQRTERGDSAVYLCASSPGTVFSSGANVLTFGAGSRLTVL.

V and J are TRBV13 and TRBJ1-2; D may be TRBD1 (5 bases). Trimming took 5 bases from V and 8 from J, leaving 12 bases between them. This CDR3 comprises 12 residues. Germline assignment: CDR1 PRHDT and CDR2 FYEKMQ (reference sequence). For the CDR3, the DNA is TGTGCCAGCAGCGTCCCAGGGAGCGGCTACACCTTC. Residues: CASSVPGSGYTF.

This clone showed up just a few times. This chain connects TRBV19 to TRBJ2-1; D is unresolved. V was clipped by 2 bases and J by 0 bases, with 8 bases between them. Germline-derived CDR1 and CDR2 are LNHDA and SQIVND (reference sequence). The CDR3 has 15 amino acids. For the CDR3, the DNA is TGTGCCAGTAGTATACCTAGGCGCTCCTACAATGAGCAGTTCTTC. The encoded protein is CASSIPRRSYNEQFF.

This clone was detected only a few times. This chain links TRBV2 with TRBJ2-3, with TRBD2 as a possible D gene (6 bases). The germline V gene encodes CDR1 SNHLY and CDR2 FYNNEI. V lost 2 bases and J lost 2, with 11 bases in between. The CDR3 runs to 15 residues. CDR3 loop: CASSEQGGDTDTQYF. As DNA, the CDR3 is TGTGCCAGCAGTGAACAGGGCGGGGACACAGATACGCAGTATTTT.

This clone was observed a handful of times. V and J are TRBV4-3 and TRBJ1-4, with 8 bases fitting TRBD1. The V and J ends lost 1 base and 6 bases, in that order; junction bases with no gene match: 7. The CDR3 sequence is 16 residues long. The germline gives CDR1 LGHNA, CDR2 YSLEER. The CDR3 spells CASSQADRGRDEKLFF. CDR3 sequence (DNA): TGCGCCAGCAGCCAAGCCGACAGGGGAAGGGATGAAAAACTGTTTTTT.

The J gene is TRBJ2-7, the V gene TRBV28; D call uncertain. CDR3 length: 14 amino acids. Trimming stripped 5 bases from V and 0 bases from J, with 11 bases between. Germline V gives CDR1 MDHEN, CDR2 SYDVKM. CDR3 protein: CASSPALGSYEQYF. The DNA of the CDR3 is TGTGCCAGCAGTCCGGCTTTAGGCTCCTACGAGCAGTACTTC.

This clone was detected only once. The CDR3 region is CASSWGGGEQYF. CDR3 nucleotide sequence: TGTGCCAGCAGTTGGGGAGGGGGCGAGCAGTACTTC. The rearrangement links TRBV6-5 to TRBJ2-7; TRBD2 is a possible D gene (7 bases). The CDR3 loop spans 12 amino acids. Trimming pared 4 bases from V and 6 bases from J, leaving 10 bases between. Germline V CDR1 and CDR2: MNHEY, SVGAGI.

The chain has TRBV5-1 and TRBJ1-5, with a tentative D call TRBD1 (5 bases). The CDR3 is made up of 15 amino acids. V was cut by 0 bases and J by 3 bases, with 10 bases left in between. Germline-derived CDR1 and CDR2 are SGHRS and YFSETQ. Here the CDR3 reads CASSLVGDLNQPQHF. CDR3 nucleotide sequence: TGCGCCAGCAGCTTGGTCGGGGACCTCAATCAGCCCCAGCATTTT. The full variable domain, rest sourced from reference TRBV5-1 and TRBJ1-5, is KAGVTQTPRYLIKTRGQQVTLSCSPISGHRSVSWYQQTPGQGLQFLFEYFSETQRNKGNFPGRFSGRQFSNSRSEMNVSTLELGDSALYLCASSLVGDLNQPQHFGDGTRLSIL.

The CDR3 coding sequence is TGTGCCAGCAGCCAGGACCCGGGCTACATTCGGGCTAAGCAGTTCTTC. It is translated as CASSQDPGYIRAKQFF. V gene TRBV6-6 combines with J gene TRBJ2-1; no clear D gene. Trimming pared 6 bases from V and 11 bases from J, leaving 26 bases between. CDR3 length equals 16 residues. Germline V gene lookup returns CDR1 MNHNY and CDR2 SVGAGI (reference sequence).

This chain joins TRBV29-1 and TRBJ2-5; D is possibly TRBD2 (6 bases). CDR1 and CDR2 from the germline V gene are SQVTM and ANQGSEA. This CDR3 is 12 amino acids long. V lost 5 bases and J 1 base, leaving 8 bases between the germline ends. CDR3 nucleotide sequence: TGCAGCGTTCGGGGGACCCAAGAGACCCAGTACTTC. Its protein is CSVRGTQETQYF.

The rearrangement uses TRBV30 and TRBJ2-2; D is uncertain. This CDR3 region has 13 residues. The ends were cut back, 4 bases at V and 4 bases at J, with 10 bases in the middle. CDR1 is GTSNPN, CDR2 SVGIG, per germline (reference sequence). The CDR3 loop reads CAWIHWGTGELFF. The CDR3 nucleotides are TGTGCCTGGATCCATTGGGGCACCGGGGAGCTGTTTTTT.

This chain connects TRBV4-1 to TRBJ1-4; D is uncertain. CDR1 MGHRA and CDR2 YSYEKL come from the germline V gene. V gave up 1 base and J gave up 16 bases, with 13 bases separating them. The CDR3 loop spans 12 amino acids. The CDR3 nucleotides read TGCGCCAGCAGCCAAGTGGCGGCACAACCGTTTTTT. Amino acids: CASSQVAAQPFF.

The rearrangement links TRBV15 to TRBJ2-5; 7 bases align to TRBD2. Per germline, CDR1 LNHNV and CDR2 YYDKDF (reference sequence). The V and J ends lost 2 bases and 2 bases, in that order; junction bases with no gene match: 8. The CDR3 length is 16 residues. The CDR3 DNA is TGTGCCACCAGCAGAAGGCGGGGGACCACTCAAGAGACCCAGTACTTC. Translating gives CATSRRRGTTQETQYF.

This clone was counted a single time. CDR3 protein: CASSVRGGGTQYF. CDR3 coding DNA: TGTGCCAGCAGCGTCAGGGGTGGTGGGACCCAGTACTTC. The chain has TRBV9 and TRBJ2-5; TRBD1 might be the D (6 bases). The CDR3 has 13 amino acids. Trimming removed 2 bases at V and 7 bases at J, with 12 bases between. Germline CDR1 reads SGDLS; CDR2 reads YYNGEE.

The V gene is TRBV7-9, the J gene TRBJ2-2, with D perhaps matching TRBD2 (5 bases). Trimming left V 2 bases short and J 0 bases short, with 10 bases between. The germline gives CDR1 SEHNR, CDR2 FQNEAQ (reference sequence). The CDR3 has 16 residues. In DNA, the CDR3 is TGTGCCAGCAGCTTACCTGGGAGCGCGAACACCGGGGAGCTGTTTTTT. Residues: CASSLPGSANTGELFF.

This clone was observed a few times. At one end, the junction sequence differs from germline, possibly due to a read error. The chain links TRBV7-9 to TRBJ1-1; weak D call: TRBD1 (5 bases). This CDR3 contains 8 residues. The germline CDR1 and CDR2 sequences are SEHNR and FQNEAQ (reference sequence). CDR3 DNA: TGTGCCAGCAGCTTAGGGGGGTTT. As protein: CASSLGGF.

The DNA for the CDR3 is TGTGCCAGCAGCTTGGGGGAGGGATATGGCTACACCTTC. It translates to CASSLGEGYGYTF. The chain recombines TRBV7-6 with TRBJ1-2; D may be TRBD1 (5 bases). The V end lost 3 bases, the J end lost 5 bases, and 10 bases lay between the germline ends. CDR3 length equals 13 residues. Germline CDR1 reads SGHVS; CDR2 reads FNYEAQ.

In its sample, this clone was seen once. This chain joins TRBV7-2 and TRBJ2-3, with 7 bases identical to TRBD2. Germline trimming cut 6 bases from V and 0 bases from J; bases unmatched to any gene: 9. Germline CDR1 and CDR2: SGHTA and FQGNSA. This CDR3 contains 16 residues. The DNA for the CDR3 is TGTGCCAGCAGTCCCATAGCGGGTTCTAGCACAGATACGCAGTATTTT. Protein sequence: CASSPIAGSSTDTQYF.

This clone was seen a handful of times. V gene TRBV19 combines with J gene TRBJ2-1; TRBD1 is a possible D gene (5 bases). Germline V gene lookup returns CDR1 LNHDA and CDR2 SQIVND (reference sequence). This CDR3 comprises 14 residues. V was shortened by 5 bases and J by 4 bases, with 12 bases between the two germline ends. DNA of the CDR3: TGTGCCAGTAGTCAGCAGGGATCTTACAATGAGCAGTTCTTC. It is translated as CASSQQGSYNEQFF.

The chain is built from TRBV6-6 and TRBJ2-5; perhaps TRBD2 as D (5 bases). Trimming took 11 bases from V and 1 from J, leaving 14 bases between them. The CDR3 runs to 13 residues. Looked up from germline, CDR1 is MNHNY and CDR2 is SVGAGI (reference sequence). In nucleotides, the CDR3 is TGTGCCTCGGCAACCGGGGTCCAAGAGACCCAGTACTTC. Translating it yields CASATGVQETQYF.

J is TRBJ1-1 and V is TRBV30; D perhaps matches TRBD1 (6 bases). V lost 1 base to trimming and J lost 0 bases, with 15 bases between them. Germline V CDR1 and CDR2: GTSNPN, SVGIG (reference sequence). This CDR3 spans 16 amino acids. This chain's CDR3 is CAWSAGPGVMNTEAFF. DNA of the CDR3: TGTGCCTGGAGTGCTGGGCCAGGGGTTATGAACACTGAAGCTTTCTTT.

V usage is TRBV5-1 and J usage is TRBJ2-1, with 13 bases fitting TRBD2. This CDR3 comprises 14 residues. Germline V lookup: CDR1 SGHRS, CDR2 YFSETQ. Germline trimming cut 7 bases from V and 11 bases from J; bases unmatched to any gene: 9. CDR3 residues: CASCNTTSGGKQFF. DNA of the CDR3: TGCGCCAGCTGCAACACGACTAGCGGGGGGAAGCAGTTCTTC. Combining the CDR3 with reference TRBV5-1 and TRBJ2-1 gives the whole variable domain KAGVTQTPRYLIKTRGQQVTLSCSPISGHRSVSWYQQTPGQGLQFLFEYFSETQRNKGNFPGRFSGRQFSNSRSEMNVSTLELGDSALYLCASCNTTSGGKQFFGPGTRLTVL.

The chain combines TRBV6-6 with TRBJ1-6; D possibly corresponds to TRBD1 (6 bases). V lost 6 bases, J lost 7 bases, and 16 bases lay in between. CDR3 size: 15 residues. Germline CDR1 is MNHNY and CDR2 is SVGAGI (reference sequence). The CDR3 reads CASREGDIGNSPLHF. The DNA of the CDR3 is TGTGCCAGCAGGGAAGGGGACATCGGGAATTCACCCCTCCACTTT.

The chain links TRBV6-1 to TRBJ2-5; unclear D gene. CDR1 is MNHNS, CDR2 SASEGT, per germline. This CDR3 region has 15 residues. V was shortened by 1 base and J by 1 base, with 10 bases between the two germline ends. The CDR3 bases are TGTGCCAGCAGTGAAGTTATGGGGTTCCAAGAGACCCAGTACTTC. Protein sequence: CASSEVMGFQETQYF.

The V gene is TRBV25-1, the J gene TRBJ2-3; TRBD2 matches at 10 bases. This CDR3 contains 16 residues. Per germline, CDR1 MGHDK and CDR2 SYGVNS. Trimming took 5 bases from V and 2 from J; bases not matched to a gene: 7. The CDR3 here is CASSPSSGGATDTQYF. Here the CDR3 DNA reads TGTGCCAGCAGTCCCTCTAGCGGGGGCGCCACAGATACGCAGTATTTT. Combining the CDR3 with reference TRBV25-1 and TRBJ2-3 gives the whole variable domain EADIYQTPRYLVIGTGKKITLECSQTMGHDKMYWYQQDPGMELHLIHYSYGVNSTEKGDLSSESTVSRIRTEHFPLTLESARPSHTSQYLCASSPSSGGATDTQYFGPGTRLTVL.

The CDR3 protein is CASSRETGKETQYF. The DNA for the CDR3 is TGTGCCAGCAGCCGCGAAACAGGAAAAGAGACCCAGTACTTC. The rearrangement joins TRBV7-9 to TRBJ2-5; weak D call: TRBD1 (5 bases). The CDR3 has 14 residues. CDR1 is SEHNR and CDR2 is FQNEAQ in the germline V gene (reference sequence). V was pared by 5 bases and J by 3 bases, with 13 bases between.

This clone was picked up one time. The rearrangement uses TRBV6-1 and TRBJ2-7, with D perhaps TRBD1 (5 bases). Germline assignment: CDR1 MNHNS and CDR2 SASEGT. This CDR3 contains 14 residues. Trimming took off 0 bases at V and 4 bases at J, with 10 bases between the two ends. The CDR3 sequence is CASSEARTSYEQYF. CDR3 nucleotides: TGTGCCAGCAGTGAAGCTCGGACATCATACGAGCAGTACTTC.